This TCR beta chain was obtained from a study of cytomegalovirus exposure and HLA in healthy donors. Study-level findings and limits: In an earlier analysis, productive rearrangement rates for most beta V segments clustered near 87% or 30%. The HLA-A and HLA-B alleles of most subjects were reportedly predicted accurately from TCR beta sequences.

Amplification used 60 Vbeta primers and 13 Jbeta primers. Using immunoSEQ multiplex PCR, the repertoire was profiled, and TCRdb retains in-frame clones only, with some absent. The sample has about 140,000 clones. A remark on this clone: Antigen: not known.

Trimming took 5 bases from V and 7 from J; bases not matched to a gene: 9. The CDR3 runs 15 residues. Per germline, CDR1 MNHEY and CDR2 SMNVEV (reference sequence). The sequence was collected from a male donor in good health and CMV-seronegative. V usage is TRBV27 and J usage is TRBJ2-7; the match to TRBD2 covers 12 bases. The sample taken for sequencing was PBMCs. For the CDR3, the DNA is TGTGCCAGCAGTGGCTCTAGCGGGAGGGCGGAGGAGCAGTACTTC. Its translation is CASSGSSGRAEEQYF.